This is a list of T cell receptor beta chains from one sample in a study of blood T cell repertoires in COVID-19. Sequencing used immunoSEQ multiplex PCR; TCRdb keeps in-frame clones, though not all of them. The sample records about 140,000 clones, around 82% being singletons. Sequenced sample: peripheral blood. The receptor source for this set is a woman aged 60-70 years with acute or convalescent COVID-19. Both conserved end residues are part of each CDR3. The D gene is left open where the match is weak. The listing skips clone size in some rows; elsewhere it reads once, few, many or a size class.

d_gene: TRBD2; abundance: NA; v_gene: TRBV14; j_gene: TRBJ2-1; CDR3nt: TGTGCCAGCAGCCAAGTCGGTCTGCTAGCGGGTAATGAGCAGTTCTTC; CDR3aa: CASSQVGLLAGNEQFF
d_gene: NA; abundance: NA; v_gene: TRBV11-2; j_gene: TRBJ1-4; CDR3nt: TGTGCCAGCAGCCTCCGGACAGCTATCTATGAAAAACTGTTTTTT; CDR3aa: CASSLRTAIYEKLFF
d_gene: NA; abundance: few; v_gene: TRBV5-4; j_gene: TRBJ2-7; CDR3nt: TGTGCCAGCAGCTTGGCTGTTGCGAGGAACGAGCAGTACTTC; CDR3aa: CASSLAVARNEQYF
d_gene: NA; abundance: NA; v_gene: TRBV2; j_gene: TRBJ1-1; CDR3nt: TGTGCCAGCAGGAATGAGGCAGAGAAAGCTTTCTTT; CDR3aa: CASRNEAEKAFF
d_gene: NA; abundance: NA; v_gene: TRBV28; j_gene: TRBJ1-5; CDR3nt: TGTGCCACCGAGTTTAGCAATCAGCCCCAGCATTTT; CDR3aa: CATEFSNQPQHF
d_gene: NA; abundance: NA; v_gene: TRBV27; j_gene: TRBJ2-7; CDR3nt: TGTGCCAGCAACTTGCGGGGATCCTACGAGCAGTACTTC; CDR3aa: CASNLRGSYEQYF
d_gene: NA; abundance: NA; v_gene: TRBV28; j_gene: TRBJ2-1; CDR3nt: TGTGCCAGCACATTCGGGATAAGCTCCTACAATGAGCAGTTCTTC; CDR3aa: CASTFGISSYNEQFF
d_gene: NA; abundance: NA; v_gene: TRBV28; j_gene: TRBJ2-1; CDR3nt: TGTGCCAGCAGCCCGGGATTACGCTACAATGAGCAGTTCTTC; CDR3aa: CASSPGLRYNEQFF
d_gene: TRBD1; abundance: NA; v_gene: TRBV7-3; j_gene: TRBJ2-5; CDR3nt: TGTGCCAGCAGCTTGACACACAGGGGGGAAAAGGGAGAGACCCAGTACTTC; CDR3aa: CASSLTHRGEKGETQYF
d_gene: NA; abundance: NA; v_gene: TRBV5-4; j_gene: TRBJ2-7; CDR3nt: TGTGCCAGCAGCCTTCAGGGCTACGAGCAGTACTTC; CDR3aa: CASSLQGYEQYF
d_gene: NA; abundance: NA; v_gene: TRBV5-5; j_gene: TRBJ2-5; CDR3nt: TGTGCCAGCAGCCCTGAGGTCGAGACCCAGTACTTC; CDR3aa: CASSPEVETQYF
d_gene: NA; abundance: NA; v_gene: TRBV3-1/TRBV3-2; j_gene: TRBJ2-1; CDR3nt: TGTGCCAGCAGCCAAGCCTCGGGTGAGCAGTTCTTC; CDR3aa: CASSQASGEQFF
d_gene: TRBD2; abundance: NA; v_gene: TRBV11-1; j_gene: TRBJ2-1; CDR3nt: TGTGCCAGCAGCCCACTACTAGCGGGTATCTACAATGAGCAGTTCTTC; CDR3aa: CASSPLLAGIYNEQFF
d_gene: NA; abundance: NA; v_gene: TRBV3-1/TRBV3-2; j_gene: TRBJ1-5; CDR3nt: TGTGCCAGCAGCCAATTAGGGGGTTACAATCAGCCCCAGCATTTT; CDR3aa: CASSQLGGYNQPQHF
d_gene: TRBD1; abundance: once; v_gene: TRBV3-1/TRBV3-2; j_gene: TRBJ2-1; CDR3nt: TGTGCCAGCAGCCATCCCGGACAGGGGATTCATGAGCAGTTCTTC; CDR3aa: CASSHPGQGIHEQFF
d_gene: NA; abundance: NA; v_gene: TRBV21-1; j_gene: TRBJ1-3; CDR3nt: TGTGCCAGCGGGGGGACAGACCCGCGGTTGGCGCGGTTGGGAAACACCATATATTTT; CDR3aa: CASGGTDPRLARLGNTIYF
d_gene: NA; abundance: NA; v_gene: TRBV9; j_gene: TRBJ1-5; CDR3nt: TGTGCCAGCAGCGTCGGGGGGACGGGCAATCAGCCCCAGCATTTT; CDR3aa: CASSVGGTGNQPQHF
d_gene: NA; abundance: NA; v_gene: TRBV11-2; j_gene: TRBJ2-2; CDR3nt: TGTGCCAGCAGCCCTCGAACAGGACCGAACACCGGGGAGCTGTTTTTT; CDR3aa: CASSPRTGPNTGELFF
d_gene: TRBD2; abundance: once; v_gene: TRBV5-1; j_gene: TRBJ2-3; CDR3nt: TGCGCCAGCAGCTTGGCCGGGAGGGAGGAAGATACGCAGTATTTT; CDR3aa: CASSLAGREEDTQYF
d_gene: TRBD1; abundance: NA; v_gene: TRBV19; j_gene: TRBJ2-7; CDR3nt: TGTGCCACCAGACAGGGCCGGGACTACGAGCAGTACTTC; CDR3aa: CATRQGRDYEQYF
d_gene: TRBD2; abundance: NA; v_gene: TRBV3-1/TRBV3-2; j_gene: TRBJ2-1; CDR3nt: TGTGCCAGCAGCCAAGTCGGGGGGGGCAACAATGAGCAGTTCTTC; CDR3aa: CASSQVGGGNNEQFF
d_gene: NA; abundance: NA; v_gene: TRBV21-1; j_gene: TRBJ1-6; CDR3nt: TGTGCCAGAGACAGGAATTCACCCCTCCACTTT; CDR3aa: CARDRNSPLHF